The source of this TCR beta chain is a study of cytotoxic CD8 clonotypes in ibrutinib-treated CLL. As for the study in general: Overall, 24 responses were partial and 2 complete; following median roughly 62 months, about 15 patients stayed remitted and some 12 progressed.

The CDR3 has 14 residues. Per the germline V gene, CDR1 is SGHRS and CDR2 is YFSETQ. V shed 0 bases and J shed 1 base, with 8 bases lying between them. This clone is a singleton in its sample. The antigen is undetermined. General study results and limits: Increased clonality at ibrutinib response gave way to a return toward baseline at progression. Clonality at baseline surpassed age-matched healthy donors and tracked circulating CD8+ T-cell counts. Sustained-remission and progressing patients had unequal sampling times.

TCRdb keeps only in-frame clones here, not all; method: immunoSEQ multiplex PCR. Here the sample spans around 7,900 clones, around 70% being singletons. This receptor was identified in a human donor with chronic lymphocytic leukemia. The source was PBMCs, collected before ibrutinib treatment. The chain is built from TRBV5-1 and TRBJ2-7, with unresolved D. Here the CDR3 reads CASSLGGASYEQYF. CDR3 DNA sequence: TGCGCCAGCAGCTTGGGCGGAGCTTCCTACGAGCAGTACTTC.